This T cell receptor beta chain was profiled in a study of blood T cell repertoires in COVID-19. Study-level background: Italy, Spain and the United States were the sources of the convalescent and acute COVID-19 samples. T cells, B-cell-depleted T cells, or PBMCs provided the cDNA or gDNA that served as material.

Trimming took 3 bases from V and 1 from J, leaving 13 bases between them. Germline loops: CDR1 SGHRS, CDR2 YFSETQ. The length of the CDR3 is 15 residues. Assay: immunoSEQ multiplex PCR; the TCRdb copy retains only in-frame clones and omits some. The sample shows 95,000 to 150,000 clones, about 82% of them seen only once. The TCR originated in a man aged 55 to 70 with active or convalescent COVID-19. The genes are TRBV5-1 and TRBJ1-1; D call uncertain. The sample comprised peripheral blood. The CDR3 here is CASSSTGSQNTEAFF. The DNA for the CDR3 is TGCGCCAGCAGCTCTACCGGGTCTCAGAACACTGAAGCTTTCTTT.